This T cell receptor (beta chain) was recovered during a study of OX40 agonist ivuxolimab in advanced cancers. Study as a whole: Patients were under 90% male with ages roughly 20 to 90, mean approximately 62.

Clones were read by immunoSEQ multiplex PCR, and TCRdb kept only the in-frame ones, dropping some. The profile shows 65,000 to 85,000 clones, more than 75% of them singletons. Points on this clone: Antigen specificity is unknown.

Prior autoimmune disease or systemic immunosuppression barred patients. The CDR3 consists of 13 residues. Trimming shortened V by 10 bases and J by 4 bases, and 17 bases separated the two germline ends. Germline assignment: CDR1 MDHEN and CDR2 SYDVKM. General study findings and limits: Clonal expansion was among the lowest in partial responders at 0.1-3.0 mg/kg, especially CD8+. Fewer expanded clones were found on average in CD4+ than in CD8+ T cells.

The sequencing here drew on CD4+ or CD8+ T cells sorted from blood, taken in a trial of the OX40 agonist ivuxolimab. This chain links TRBV28 with TRBJ2-7; D perhaps matches TRBD1 (6 bases). The clonotype comes from an adult with an advanced solid tumor such as melanoma, head and neck, liver or kidney cancer. The CDR3 DNA follows: TGTGCCACCCTCAGAGGGGGTGGGTACGAGCAGTACTTC. This translates into CATLRGGGYEQYF.